The present T cell receptor (beta chain) was sequenced within a study of T cell responses to AZD1222 COVID-19 vaccine. There are 14 residues in the CDR3. Trimming took off 3 bases at V and 0 bases at J, with 8 bases between the two ends. The germline V gene has CDR1 SGHTA and CDR2 FQGNSA. In this sample, this clone turned up once. TCRdb's table, derived via immunoSEQ multiplex PCR, lists solely in-frame clones and lacks some. The table lists about 100,000 clones, approximately 89% of them singletons. The sample consisted of peripheral blood, taken on day 0 of MenACWY control vaccination. The TCR comes from an adult in good health. The rearrangement links TRBV7-2 to TRBJ1-1; no clear D. CDR3 coding DNA: TGTGCCAGCAGCTTCGATCAGATGAACACTGAAGCTTTCTTT. Translation gives CASSFDQMNTEAFF.